Listed below are T cell receptor beta chains from one sample, sequenced in a study of Ad26.COV2.S vaccination and SARS-CoV-2 variants. The table came from immunoSEQ multiplex PCR; TCRdb's copy has only in-frame clones and leaves some out. Among 300,000 to 400,000 clones, about 82% were seen once, and the ten largest hold under 2%. The material sequenced was peripheral blood, taken in a trial of Ad26.COV2.S vaccine versus placebo. The source of these receptors is a person between 18 and 60 years old who received the Ad26.COV2.S COVID-19 vaccine or a placebo. Both conserved end residues are part of each CDR3. D genes are given only for firm matches. Not every row has a clone size; where given, it reads once, few, many or a size class.

>-|TRBV15|TRBD1|TRBJ1-5
CATSRGDRDQPQHF
TGTGCCACCAGCAGAGGGGACAGGGATCAGCCCCAGCATTTT
>once|TRBV7-3|-|TRBJ2-7
CASSLTPTGEYEQYF
TGTGCCAGCAGCTTAACCCCCACAGGAGAATACGAGCAGTACTTC
>-|TRBV5-1|-|TRBJ1-2
CASSLSGDYGYTF
TGCGCCAGCAGCTTGTCAGGGGACTATGGCTACACCTTC
>-|TRBV5-4|-|TRBJ1-1
CASSLFGTANTEAFF
TGTGCCAGCAGCTTGTTCGGGACGGCGAACACTGAAGCTTTCTTT
>-|TRBV2|TRBD1|TRBJ1-5
CASSQTGGAGQPQHF
TGTGCCAGCAGTCAGACAGGGGGCGCTGGCCAGCCCCAGCATTTT
>-|TRBV5-6|TRBD1|TRBJ1-1
CASSDGTGDRAFF
TGTGCCAGCAGCGACGGGACAGGGGATAGGGCTTTCTTT
>-|TRBV12-3/TRBV12-4|-|TRBJ1-1
CASSLRVGEAFF
TGTGCCAGCAGTCTCCGGGTGGGTGAAGCTTTCTTT
>-|TRBV2|-|TRBJ2-2
CASRAQTGSNTGELFF
TGTGCCAGCAGGGCCCAAACAGGTTCGAACACCGGGGAGCTGTTTTTT
>many|TRBV6-5|-|TRBJ1-1
CASGKIGQFEAFF
TGTGCCAGCGGGAAAATCGGACAGTTTGAAGCTTTCTTT
>once|TRBV18|TRBD1|TRBJ1-6
CASSPARGDSPLHF
TGTGCCAGCTCACCAGCCAGGGGGGATTCACCCCTCCACTTT
>-|TRBV6-1|-|TRBJ2-7
CASSENTIYEQYF
TGTGCCAGCAGTGAGAACACAATTTACGAGCAGTACTTC
>once|TRBV3-1/TRBV3-2|-|TRBJ2-7
CASSQVRGGFEQYF
TGTGCCAGCAGCCAAGTGAGGGGGGGATTCGAGCAGTACTTC
>-|TRBV6-5|TRBD1|TRBJ2-7
CASSPYGTGSYEQYF
TGTGCCAGCAGTCCTTACGGGACAGGTAGTTACGAGCAGTACTTC
>-|TRBV5-1|TRBD2|TRBJ2-3
CASRRGTSGGEDTQYF
TGCGCCAGCAGACGAGGTACTAGCGGGGGGGAAGATACGCAGTATTTT
>-|TRBV5-5|-|TRBJ2-1
CASEGISYNEQFF
TGTGCCAGCGAAGGGATTTCTTACAATGAGCAGTTCTTC
>-|TRBV19|-|TRBJ2-2
CASIRRTGELFF
TGTGCCAGTATCCGAAGGACCGGGGAGCTGTTTTTT
>-|TRBV3-1/TRBV3-2|TRBD2|TRBJ2-7
CASSYPGLAESYEQYF
TGTGCCAGCAGCTACCCGGGACTAGCGGAATCCTACGAGCAGTACTTC
>-|TRBV3-1/TRBV3-2|-|TRBJ2-6
CASSQDLSRCSGANVLTF
TGTGCCAGCAGCCAAGATCTTAGCCGGTGCTCTGGGGCCAACGTCCTGACTTTC
>-|TRBV9|-|TRBJ2-5
CASSVGTTQETQYF
TGTGCCAGCAGCGTAGGGACTACCCAAGAGACCCAGTACTTC
>-|TRBV5-1|-|TRBJ2-5
CASSLTGGETQYF
TGCGCCAGCAGCTTGACAGGAGGGGAGACCCAGTACTTC
>-|TRBV10-1|-|TRBJ1-1
CASSERGRGWFTEAFF
TGCGCCAGCAGTGAGCGGGGGCGCGGGTGGTTCACTGAAGCTTTCTTT
>-|TRBV18|-|TRBJ1-6
CASSREGSYNSPLHF
TGTGCCAGCTCTCGGGAGGGCTCCTATAATTCACCCCTCCACTTT
>-|TRBV2|-|TRBJ1-2
CASRANYGYTF
TGTGCCAGCAGGGCTAACTATGGCTACACCTTC
>-|TRBV18|-|TRBJ2-3
CASSPSPWETDTQYF
TGTGCCAGCTCACCAAGTCCGTGGGAGACAGATACGCAGTATTTT
>few|TRBV3-1/TRBV3-2|-|TRBJ1-2
CASSPEGSWFGYTF
TGTGCCAGCAGCCCAGAAGGGTCTTGGTTTGGCTACACCTTC
>-|TRBV11-2|-|TRBJ1-5
CASSSGGGGQPGPQHF
TGTGCCAGCAGCTCAGGTGGCGGGGGTCAACCAGGGCCCCAGCATTTT
>-|TRBV7-9|-|TRBJ2-3
CASSSTGAGVDTQYF
TGTGCCAGCAGTTCAACCGGGGCCGGCGTTGATACGCAGTATTTT
>many|TRBV7-9|-|TRBJ1-1
CASSLQTEAFF
TGTGCCAGCAGCTTACAAACTGAAGCTTTCTTT
>-|TRBV5-5|-|TRBJ1-2
CASRFLIDGDGYTF
TGTGCCAGCAGGTTTTTAATCGACGGTGATGGCTACACCTTC
>-|TRBV5-8|-|TRBJ2-7
CASSRGYEQYF
TGTGCCAGCTCGCGGGGCTACGAGCAGTACTTC
>-|TRBV10-3|-|TRBJ1-1
CAISGLTGANTEAFF
TGTGCCATCAGTGGCCTTACAGGAGCTAACACTGAAGCTTTCTTT
>-|TRBV7-9|-|TRBJ2-6
CASSLGLVGSGANVLTF
TGTGCCAGCAGCTTAGGTTTGGTTGGCTCTGGGGCCAACGTCCTGACTTTC
>-|TRBV4-3|TRBD2|TRBJ2-7
CASSPFGGAAYEQYF
TGCGCCAGCAGCCCCTTCGGGGGGGCGGCCTACGAGCAGTACTTC
>-|TRBV7-2|-|TRBJ2-3
CASRSGLSTDTQYF
TGTGCCAGCCGTTCGGGACTTAGCACAGATACGCAGTATTTT
>-|TRBV7-2|-|TRBJ1-5
CASSARGNQPQHF
TGTGCCAGCAGCGCTAGGGGCAATCAGCCCCAGCATTTT
>-|TRBV7-2|TRBD1|TRBJ1-6
CASSLIGQGKNNSPLHF
TGTGCCAGCAGCCTGATAGGACAGGGAAAGAACAATTCACCCCTCCACTTT
>-|TRBV27|TRBD2|TRBJ2-5
CASSLSPAGGTQYF
TGTGCCAGCAGTTTAAGTCCGGCGGGAGGGACCCAGTACTTC
>-|TRBV9|-|TRBJ2-3
CASSVAGDFTDTQYF
TGTGCCAGCAGCGTAGCGGGGGACTTCACAGATACGCAGTATTTT
>-|TRBV4-3|TRBD2|TRBJ2-3
CASSLGGSTDTQYF
TGCGCCAGCAGCCTGGGGGGGAGCACAGATACGCAGTATTTT
>-|TRBV7-3|TRBD1|TRBJ2-3
CASSLTGAGYTDTQYF
TGTGCCAGCAGCCTCACAGGGGCGGGCTACACAGATACGCAGTATTTT
>few|TRBV6-5|-|TRBJ1-5
CASAYWSTNNQPQHF
TGTGCCAGCGCTTATTGGTCCACTAACAATCAGCCCCAGCATTTT
>-|TRBV3-1/TRBV3-2|-|TRBJ2-3
CASSLTFSTDTQYF
TGTGCCAGCAGCCTCACATTCTCTACCGATACGCAGTATTTT
>once|TRBV5-1|-|TRBJ2-4
CASSSSQYLAKNIQYF
TGCGCCAGCAGCTCCTCACAGTATCTAGCCAAAAACATTCAGTACTTC
>-|TRBV4-3|TRBD1|TRBJ1-2
CASSPRGQGVGGYTF
TGCGCCAGCAGCCCCCGGGGGCAGGGGGTCGGAGGCTACACCTTC
>-|TRBV6-5|TRBD1|TRBJ1-2
CASSYDRVDPYGYTF
TGTGCCAGCAGTTACGACAGGGTCGACCCCTATGGCTACACCTTC
>-|TRBV6-2/TRBV6-3|-|TRBJ1-6
CASSYSVTVGNSPLHF
TGTGCCAGCAGTTACTCCGTCACGGTGGGTAATTCACCCCTCCACTTT
>-|TRBV5-1|TRBD1|TRBJ1-2
CASSLGDRPNYGYTF
TGCGCCAGCAGCTTAGGGGACAGACCAAACTATGGCTACACCTTC
>-|TRBV6-2/TRBV6-3|TRBD1|TRBJ2-3
CASSRDRATDTQYF
TGTGCCAGCAGTAGGGACAGGGCCACAGATACGCAGTATTTT
>-|TRBV7-9|-|TRBJ1-4
CASSLGGGSPNEKLFF
TGTGCCAGCAGCTTAGGAGGGGGGAGCCCTAATGAAAAACTGTTTTTT
>-|TRBV3-1/TRBV3-2|-|TRBJ2-3
CASSQGPRGADTQYF
TGTGCCAGCAGCCAAGGCCCCAGGGGAGCAGATACGCAGTATTTT
>-|TRBV18|-|TRBJ1-4
CASSPPGGGKSEKLFF
TGTGCCAGCTCACCCCCCGGAGGGGGGAAAAGTGAAAAACTGTTTTTT